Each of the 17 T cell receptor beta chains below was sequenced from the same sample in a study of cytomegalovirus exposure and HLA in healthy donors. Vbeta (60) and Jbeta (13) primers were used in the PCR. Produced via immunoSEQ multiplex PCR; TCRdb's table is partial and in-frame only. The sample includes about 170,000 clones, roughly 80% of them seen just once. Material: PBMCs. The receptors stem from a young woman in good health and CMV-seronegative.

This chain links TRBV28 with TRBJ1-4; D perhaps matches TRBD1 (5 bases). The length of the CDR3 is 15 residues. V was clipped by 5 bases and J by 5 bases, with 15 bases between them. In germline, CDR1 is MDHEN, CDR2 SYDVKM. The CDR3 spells CASSPGGAHNEKLFF. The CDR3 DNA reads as TGTGCCAGCAGTCCCGGTGGGGCCCACAATGAAAAACTGTTTTTT.

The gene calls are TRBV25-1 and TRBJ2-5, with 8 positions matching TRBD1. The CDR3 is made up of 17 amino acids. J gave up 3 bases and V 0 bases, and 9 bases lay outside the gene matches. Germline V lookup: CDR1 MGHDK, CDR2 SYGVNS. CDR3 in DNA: TGTGCCAGCAGTGAATATTGGGGAACGGGACAGGAAGAGACCCAGTACTTC. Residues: CASSEYWGTGQEETQYF.

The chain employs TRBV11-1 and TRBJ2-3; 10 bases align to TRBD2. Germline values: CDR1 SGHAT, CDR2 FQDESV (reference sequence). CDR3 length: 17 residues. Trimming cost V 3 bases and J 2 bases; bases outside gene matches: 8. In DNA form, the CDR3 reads TGTGCCAGCAGCTTCCCCGGACTAGCGGTTTTCACAGATACGCAGTATTTT. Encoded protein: CASSFPGLAVFTDTQYF.

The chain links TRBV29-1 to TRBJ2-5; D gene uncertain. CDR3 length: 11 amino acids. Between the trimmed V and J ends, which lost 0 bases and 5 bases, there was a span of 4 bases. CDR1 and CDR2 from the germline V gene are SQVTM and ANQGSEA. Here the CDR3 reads CSVEDQETQYF. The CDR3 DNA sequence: TGCAGCGTTGAAGATCAGGAGACCCAGTACTTC.

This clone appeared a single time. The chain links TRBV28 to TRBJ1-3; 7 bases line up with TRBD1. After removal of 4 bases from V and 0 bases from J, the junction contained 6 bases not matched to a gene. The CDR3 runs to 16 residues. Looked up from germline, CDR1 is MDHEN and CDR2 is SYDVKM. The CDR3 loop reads CASSSDDRVSGNTIYF. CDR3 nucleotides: TGTGCCAGCAGTTCTGACGACAGGGTCTCTGGAAACACCATATATTTT.

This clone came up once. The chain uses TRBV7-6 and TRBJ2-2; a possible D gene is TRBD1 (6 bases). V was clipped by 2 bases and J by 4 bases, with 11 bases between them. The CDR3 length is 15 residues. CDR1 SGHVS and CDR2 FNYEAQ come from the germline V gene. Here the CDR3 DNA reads TGTGCCAGCAGCTTATTCCTGGGGGCCACCGGGGAGCTGTTTTTT. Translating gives CASSLFLGATGELFF.

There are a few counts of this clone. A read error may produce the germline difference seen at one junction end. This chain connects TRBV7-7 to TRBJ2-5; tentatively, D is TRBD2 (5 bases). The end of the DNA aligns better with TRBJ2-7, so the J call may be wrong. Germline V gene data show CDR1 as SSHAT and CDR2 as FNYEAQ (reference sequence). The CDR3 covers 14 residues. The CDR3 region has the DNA TGTGCTAGCAGCTTATCCCGGGAAGGAGGCGAGCAGTACTTC. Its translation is CASSLSREGGEQYF.

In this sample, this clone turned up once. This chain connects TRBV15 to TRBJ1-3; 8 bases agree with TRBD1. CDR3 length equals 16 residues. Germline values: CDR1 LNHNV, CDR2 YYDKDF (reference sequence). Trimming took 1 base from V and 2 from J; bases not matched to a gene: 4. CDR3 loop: CATSRGGQGTGNTIYF. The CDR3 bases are TGTGCCACCAGCAGAGGTGGACAGGGCACTGGAAACACCATATATTTT.

The CDR3 spells CASSLELSYEQYF. CDR3 nucleotides: TGTGCCAGCAGCTTAGAGTTGTCGTACGAGCAGTACTTC. The gene calls are TRBV11-2 and TRBJ2-7; no firm D call. The CDR3 runs 13 residues. Trimming pared 0 bases from V and 4 bases from J, leaving 7 bases between. Germline V gene lookup returns CDR1 SGHAT and CDR2 FQNNGV.

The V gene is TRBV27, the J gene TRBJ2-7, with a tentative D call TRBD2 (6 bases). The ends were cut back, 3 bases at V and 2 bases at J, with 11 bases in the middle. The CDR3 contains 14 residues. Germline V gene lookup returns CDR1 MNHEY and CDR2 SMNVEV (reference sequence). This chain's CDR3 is CASSLGGGTYEQYF. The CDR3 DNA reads TGTGCCAGCAGTTTGGGGGGAGGAACCTACGAGCAGTACTTC.

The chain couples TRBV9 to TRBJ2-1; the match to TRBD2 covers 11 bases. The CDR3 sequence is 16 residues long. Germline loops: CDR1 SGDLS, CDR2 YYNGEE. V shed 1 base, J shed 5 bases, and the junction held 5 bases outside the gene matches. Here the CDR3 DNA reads TGTGCCAGCAGCGTAAAGCTAGCGGGAGGCAACAATGAGCAGTTCTTC. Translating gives CASSVKLAGGNNEQFF.

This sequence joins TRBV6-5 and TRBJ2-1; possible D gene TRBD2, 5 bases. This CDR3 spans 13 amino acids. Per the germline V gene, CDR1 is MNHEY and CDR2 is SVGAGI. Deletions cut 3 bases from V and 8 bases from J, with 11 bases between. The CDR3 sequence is CASSYQAGDEQFF. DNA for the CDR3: TGTGCCAGCAGTTATCAGGCGGGCGATGAGCAGTTCTTC.

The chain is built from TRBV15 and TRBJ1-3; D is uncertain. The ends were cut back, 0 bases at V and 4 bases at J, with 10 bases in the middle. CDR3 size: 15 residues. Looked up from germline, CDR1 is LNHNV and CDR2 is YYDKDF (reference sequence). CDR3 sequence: CATSRDRGTGNTIYF. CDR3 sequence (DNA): TGTGCCACCAGCAGAGATCGGGGTACAGGAAACACCATATATTTT.

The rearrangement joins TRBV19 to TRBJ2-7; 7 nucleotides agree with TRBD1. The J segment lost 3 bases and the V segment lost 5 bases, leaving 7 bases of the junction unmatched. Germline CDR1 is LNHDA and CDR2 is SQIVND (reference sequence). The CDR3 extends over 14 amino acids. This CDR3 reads CASSPRTGLYEQYF. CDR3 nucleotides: TGTGCCAGTAGTCCTCGGACAGGCCTCTACGAGCAGTACTTC.

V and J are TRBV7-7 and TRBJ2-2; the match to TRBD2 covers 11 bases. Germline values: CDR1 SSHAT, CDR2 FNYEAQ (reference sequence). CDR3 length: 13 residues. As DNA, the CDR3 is TGTGCTACCGGGACTAGCGGCACCGGGGAGCTGTTTTTT. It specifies CATGTSGTGELFF.

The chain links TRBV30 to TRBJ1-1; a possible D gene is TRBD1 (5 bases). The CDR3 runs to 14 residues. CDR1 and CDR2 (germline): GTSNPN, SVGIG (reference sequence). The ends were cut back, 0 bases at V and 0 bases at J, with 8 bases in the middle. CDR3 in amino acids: CAWSVGGMNTEAFF. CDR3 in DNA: TGTGCCTGGAGTGTGGGGGGAATGAACACTGAAGCTTTCTTT.

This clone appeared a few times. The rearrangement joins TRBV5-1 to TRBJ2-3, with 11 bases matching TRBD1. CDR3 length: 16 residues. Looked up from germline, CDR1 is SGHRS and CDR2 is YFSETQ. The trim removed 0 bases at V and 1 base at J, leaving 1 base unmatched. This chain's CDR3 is CASSLGGQGGTDTQYF. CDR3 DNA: TGCGCCAGCAGCTTGGGGGGACAGGGGGGCACAGATACGCAGTATTTT.